The 13 T cell receptor beta chains given below trace back to one sample, sequenced in a study of T cells in women clearing cervical HPV infection. Clones were sequenced by immunoSEQ multiplex PCR, and TCRdb holds only the in-frame ones, with some missing. In total, the table holds under 30,000 clones. Sequencing used blood buffy coat. Receptor source: a woman between 18 and 70 years old with a cervical HPV16 infection that either progressed to CIN3+ or cleared (not recorded which).

On this clone itself: The sequenced fragment ends 3 residues before the CDR3 boundary, so the rest is inferred from the germline J gene. The chain combines TRBV5-4 with TRBJ1-3; possibly TRBD1 for D (6 bases). CDR3 length: 16 residues. The germline gives CDR1 SGHNT, CDR2 YYREEE (reference sequence). With 3 bases removed from V and 2 bases from J, the gap between germline ends came to 15 bases. The CDR3 bases that were read are TGTGCCAGCAGCTCGGGGGGGCCTGAACCTGGAAACACC. As protein: CASSSGGPEPGNT. The entire CDR3 is CASSSGGPEPGNTIYF. The whole variable domain, remainder taken from reference TRBV5-4 and TRBJ1-3, is ETGVTQSPTHLIKTRGQQVTLRCSSQSGHNTVSWYQQALGQGPQFIFQYYREEENGRGNFPPRFSGLQFPNYSSELNVNALELDDSALYLCASSSGGPEPGNTIYFGEGSWLTVV.

Regarding this clone: The read ends 3 residues before the CDR3 terminus; that terminus is restored from the germline J gene. The chain employs TRBV20-1 and TRBJ1-2, with 9 bases identical to TRBD1. V lost 4 bases and J lost 4; bases outside the gene matches: 4. CDR1 is DFQATT and CDR2 is SNEGSKA in the germline V gene (reference sequence). This CDR3 contains 13 residues. The CDR3 bases that were read are TGCAGTGCTAACAGGGGGCGAACCTATGGC. This codes for CSANRGRTYG. The entire CDR3 sequence reads CSANRGRTYGYTF.

A remark on this clone: With the read ending 3 residues before the CDR3 end, the germline J gene is used to fill in that end. V gene TRBV5-4 combines with J gene TRBJ2-2; 9 bases align to TRBD2. The germline gives CDR1 SGHNT, CDR2 YYREEE (reference sequence). The trim removed 4 bases at V and 7 bases at J, leaving 5 bases unmatched. The CDR3 extends over 14 amino acids. The CDR3 reads CASSGGRAGGELFF. The part of the CDR3 DNA that was read is TGTGCCAGCAGCGGCGGGAGGGCGGGCGGGGAG.

About this clone itself: The CDR3 end is not reached by the read, which stops 3 residues before it; the germline J gene fills it in. This chain uses TRBV20-1 with TRBJ1-1; possibly TRBD1 for D (5 bases). The CDR3 sequence is 14 residues long. Germline assignment: CDR1 DFQATT and CDR2 SNEGSKA (reference sequence). The V end was cut by 3 bases, the J end by 5 bases, with 16 bases between. The CDR3 sequence is CSASYNRRFTEAFF. CDR3 DNA (partial): TGCAGTGCTAGTTATAACAGGCGGTTTACTGAA.

As to this clone: The CDR3 extends 3 residues past the end of the read, so its final part is completed from the germline J gene. The V gene is TRBV18, the J gene TRBJ1-1, with 11 positions matching TRBD1. The junction had 12 bases not matched to a gene; V was cut back by 6 bases and J by 6 bases. The CDR3 spans 16 residues. Germline CDR1 reads KGHSH; CDR2 reads LQKENI. The chain's CDR3 is CASSPQGDRGTAEAFF. The DNA read from the CDR3 is TGTGCCAGCTCCCCCCAGGGGGACAGGGGGACGGCTGAA.

To note about this clone: Coverage ceases 3 residues before the CDR3 finishes, and the germline J gene fills in the end. The chain couples TRBV7-9 to TRBJ2-2, with TRBD2 matching over 9 bases. Unmatched junction bases numbered 1, after V lost 2 bases and J lost 3 bases. The CDR3 spans 15 residues. CDR1 SEHNR and CDR2 FQNEAQ come from the germline V gene (reference sequence). The DNA read from the CDR3 is TGTGCCAGCAGCTTACTAGCGGGGTACACCGGGGAG. Translation: CASSLLAGYTGE. The CDR3 in its entirety is CASSLLAGYTGELFF.

Turning to this clone: The CDR3 goes on 3 residues after the read ends, and that part is filled in from the germline J gene. V gene TRBV18 combines with J gene TRBJ1-6; tentative D call: TRBD1 (5 bases). V gave up 2 bases and J gave up 0 bases, with 8 bases separating them. CDR1 is KGHSH and CDR2 is LQKENI in the germline V gene. The CDR3 spans 16 residues. The CDR3 sequence is CASSPYRSSYNSPLHF. The part of the CDR3 DNA that was read is TGTGCCAGCTCACCATACAGGAGCTCCTATAATTCACCC.

Turning to this clone: The read falls 3 residues short of the CDR3 end, and the missing part is taken from the germline J gene. The V gene is TRBV7-6, the J gene TRBJ2-7; 7 bases fit TRBD2. CDR3 length: 14 residues. Per the germline V gene, CDR1 is SGHVS and CDR2 is FNYEAQ. V dropped 3 bases and J dropped 4; count of bases not matched to a gene: 6. CDR3 DNA (partial): TGTGCCAGCAGCTTGAGGCTAGCGGATTACGAG. It is translated as CASSLRLADYE. The full CDR3 reads CASSLRLADYEQYF.

Details on this clone: The read falls 3 residues short of the CDR3 end, and the missing part is taken from the germline J gene. This rearrangement joins TRBV10-3 to TRBJ2-1; unclear D gene. V was shortened by 0 bases and J by 4 bases, with 7 bases between the two germline ends. The CDR3 length is 14 residues. CDR1 and CDR2 (germline): ENHRY, SYGVKD. The CDR3 DNA, read in part, is TGTGCCATCAGTGAGTCGGTGCGGTACAATGAG. Translation gives CAISESVRYNE. The full CDR3 protein is CAISESVRYNEQFF.

CDR3 region: CSVEPLALLRNEQYF. The CDR3 bases that were read are TGCAGCGTCGAACCCCTTGCGTTACTCCGCAACGAG. The chain has TRBV29-1 and TRBJ2-7; no reliable D call. The sequenced fragment ends 3 residues before the CDR3 boundary, so the rest is inferred from the germline J gene. V lost 6 bases to trimming and J lost 5 bases, with 23 bases between them. There are 15 residues in the CDR3. In germline, CDR1 is SQVTM, CDR2 ANQGSEA.

The CDR3 region is CASSIVVGAKEKLFF. CDR3 DNA (partial): TGTGCCAGTAGTATAGTAGTGGGGGCAAAAGAAAAG. This chain joins TRBV19 and TRBJ2-2; D might be TRBD1 (6 bases). From the germline J gene comes the end of the CDR3, since the read stops 3 residues before it. Looked up from germline, CDR1 is LNHDA and CDR2 is SQIVND (reference sequence). This CDR3 comprises 15 residues.

Notes on this clone: The read halts 3 residues ahead of the CDR3 end, with the missing end drawn from the germline J gene. This rearrangement joins TRBV20-1 to TRBJ1-3; tentatively, D is TRBD1 (5 bases). The CDR3 extends over 13 amino acids. Germline CDR1 reads DFQATT; CDR2 reads SNEGSKA (reference sequence). V gave up 2 bases and J gave up 6 bases, with 11 bases separating them. CDR3: CSARQGGENTIYF. The sequenced part of the CDR3 DNA is TGCAGTGCTAGACAGGGAGGCGAAAACACC.

Concerning this clone: The sequence runs out 3 residues before the end of the CDR3; the remainder is reconstructed from the germline J gene. The chain carries TRBV7-9 and TRBJ2-2, with a tentative D call TRBD2 (5 bases). The CDR3 is 15 residues long. Germline-derived CDR1 and CDR2 are SEHNR and FQNEAQ (reference sequence). Trimming removed 5 bases from V and 5 bases from J, with 15 bases in between. The chain's CDR3 is CASSDPVGVTGELFF. The sequenced part of the CDR3 DNA is TGTGCCAGCAGCGATCCGGTCGGGGTTACCGGGGAG.